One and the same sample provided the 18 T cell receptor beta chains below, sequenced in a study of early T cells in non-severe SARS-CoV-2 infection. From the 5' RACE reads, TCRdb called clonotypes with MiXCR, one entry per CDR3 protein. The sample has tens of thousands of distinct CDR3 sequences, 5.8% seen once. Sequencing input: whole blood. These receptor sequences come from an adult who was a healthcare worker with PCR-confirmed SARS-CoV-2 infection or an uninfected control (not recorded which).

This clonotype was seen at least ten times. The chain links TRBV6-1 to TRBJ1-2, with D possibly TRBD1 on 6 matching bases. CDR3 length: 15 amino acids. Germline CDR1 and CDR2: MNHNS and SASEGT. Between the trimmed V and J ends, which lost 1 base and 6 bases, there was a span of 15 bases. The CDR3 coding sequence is TGTGCCAGCAGTGAAGGCAGGGGACGGTGGAATGGCTACACCTTC. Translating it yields CASSEGRGRWNGYTF.

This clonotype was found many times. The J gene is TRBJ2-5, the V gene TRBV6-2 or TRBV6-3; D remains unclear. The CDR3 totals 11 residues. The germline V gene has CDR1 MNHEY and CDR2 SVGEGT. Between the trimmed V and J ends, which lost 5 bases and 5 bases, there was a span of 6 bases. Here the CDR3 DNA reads TGTGCCAGCAGTGAGTTGGAGACCCAGTACTTC. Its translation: CASSELETQYF.

CDR3 loop: CASSQGTGGYNYGYTF. CDR3 coding DNA: TGTGCCAGCAGCCAAGGGACAGGGGGTTATAACTATGGCTACACCTTC. The rearrangement links TRBV4-2 to TRBJ1-2; 10 nucleotides agree with TRBD1. This CDR3 region has 16 residues. Germline V gene lookup returns CDR1 LGHNA and CDR2 YNFKEQ. J gave up 1 base and V 1 base, and 3 bases lay outside the gene matches.

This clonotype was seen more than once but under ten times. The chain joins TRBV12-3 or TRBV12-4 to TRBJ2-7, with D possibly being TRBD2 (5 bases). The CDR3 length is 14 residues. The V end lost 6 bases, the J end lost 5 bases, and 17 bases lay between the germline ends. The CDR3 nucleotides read TGTGCCAGCAGAAAATCCGAGGGAAACCACGAGCAGTACTTC. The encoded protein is CASRKSEGNHEQYF.

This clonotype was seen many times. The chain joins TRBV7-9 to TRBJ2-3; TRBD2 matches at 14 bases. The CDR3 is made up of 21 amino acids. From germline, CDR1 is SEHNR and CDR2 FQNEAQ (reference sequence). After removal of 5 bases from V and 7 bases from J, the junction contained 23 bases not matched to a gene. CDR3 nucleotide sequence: TGTGCCAGCAGCCACCCTGTCGGGACTAGCGGGAGTGGTGCACGCTCAAATACGCAGTATTTT. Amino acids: CASSHPVGTSGSGARSNTQYF.

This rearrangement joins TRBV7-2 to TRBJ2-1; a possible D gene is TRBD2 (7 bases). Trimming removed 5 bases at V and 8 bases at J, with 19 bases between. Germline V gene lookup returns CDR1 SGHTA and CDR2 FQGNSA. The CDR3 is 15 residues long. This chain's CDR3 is CASSTQGRERDEQFF. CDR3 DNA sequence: TGTGCCAGCAGCACTCAGGGGCGGGAGAGGGATGAGCAGTTCTTC. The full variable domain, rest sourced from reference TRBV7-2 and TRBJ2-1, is GAGVSQSPSNKVTEKGKDVELRCDPISGHTALYWYRQSLGQGLEFLIYFQGNSAPDKSGLPSDRFSAERTGGSVSTLTIQRTQQEDSAVYLCASSTQGRERDEQFFGPGTRLTVL.

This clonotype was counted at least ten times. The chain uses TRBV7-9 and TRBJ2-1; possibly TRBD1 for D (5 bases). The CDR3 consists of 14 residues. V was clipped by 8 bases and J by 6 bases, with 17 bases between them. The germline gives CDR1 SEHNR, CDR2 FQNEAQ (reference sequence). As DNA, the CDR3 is TGTGCCAGCCACTATGGGGCAGCCTTCAATGAGCAGTTCTTC. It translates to CASHYGAAFNEQFF.

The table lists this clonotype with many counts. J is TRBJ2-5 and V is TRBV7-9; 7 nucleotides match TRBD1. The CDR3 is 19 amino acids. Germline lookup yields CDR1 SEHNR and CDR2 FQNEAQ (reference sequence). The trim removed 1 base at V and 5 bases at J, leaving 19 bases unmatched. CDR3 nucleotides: TGTGCCAGCAGCTTAGGATTGGCGGCAGGGGGTTTGGGCGGTGAGACCCAGTACTTC. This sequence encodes CASSLGLAAGGLGGETQYF. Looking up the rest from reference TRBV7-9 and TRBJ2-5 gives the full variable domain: DTGVSQNPRHKITKRGQNVTFRCDPISEHNRLYWYRQTLGQGPEFLTYFQNEAQLEKSRLLSDRFSAERPKGSFSTLEIQRTEQGDSAMYLCASSLGLAAGGLGGETQYFGPGTRLLVL.

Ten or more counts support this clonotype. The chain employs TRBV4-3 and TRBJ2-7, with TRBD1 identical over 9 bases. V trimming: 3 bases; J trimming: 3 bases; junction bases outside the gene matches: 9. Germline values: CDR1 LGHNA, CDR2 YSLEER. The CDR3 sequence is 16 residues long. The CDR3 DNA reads TGCGCCAGCAGCCAGGATACGGGACAGGGATTCTACGAGCAGTACTTC. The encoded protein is CASSQDTGQGFYEQYF.

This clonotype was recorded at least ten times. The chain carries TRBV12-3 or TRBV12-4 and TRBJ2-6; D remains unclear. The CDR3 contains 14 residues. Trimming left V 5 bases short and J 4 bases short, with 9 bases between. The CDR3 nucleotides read TGTGCCAGCAGTCGGGTTGGCGGGGCCAACGTCCTGACTTTC. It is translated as CASSRVGGANVLTF.

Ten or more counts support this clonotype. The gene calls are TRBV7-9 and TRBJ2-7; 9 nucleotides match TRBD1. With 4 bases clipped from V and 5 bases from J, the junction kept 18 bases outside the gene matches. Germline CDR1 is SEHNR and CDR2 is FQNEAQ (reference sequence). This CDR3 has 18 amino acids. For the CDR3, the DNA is TGTGCCAGCAGCTCCCATCCGGGACAGGGCGGTTACGTCGACGAGCAGTACTTC. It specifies CASSSHPGQGGYVDEQYF.

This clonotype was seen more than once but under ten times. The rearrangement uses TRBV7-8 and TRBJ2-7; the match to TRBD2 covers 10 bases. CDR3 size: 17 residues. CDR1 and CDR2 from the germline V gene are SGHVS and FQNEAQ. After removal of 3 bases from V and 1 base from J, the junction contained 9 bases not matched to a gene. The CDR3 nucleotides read TGTGCCAGCAGCTTGTCCAGCGGGGGGGCCGGATCCTACGAGCAGTACTTC. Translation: CASSLSSGGAGSYEQYF. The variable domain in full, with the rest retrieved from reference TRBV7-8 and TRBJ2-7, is GAGVSQSPRYKVAKRGQDVALRCDPISGHVSLFWYQQALGQGPEFLTYFQNEAQLDKSGLPSDRFFAERPEGSVSTLKIQRTQQEDSAVYLCASSLSSGGAGSYEQYFGPGTRLTVT.

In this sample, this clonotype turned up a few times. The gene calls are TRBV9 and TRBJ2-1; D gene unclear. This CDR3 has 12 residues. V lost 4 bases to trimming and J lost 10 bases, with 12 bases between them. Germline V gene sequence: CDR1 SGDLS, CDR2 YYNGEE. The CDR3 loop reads CASSFNLEEQFF. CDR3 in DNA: TGTGCCAGCAGCTTTAATCTAGAGGAGCAGTTCTTC.

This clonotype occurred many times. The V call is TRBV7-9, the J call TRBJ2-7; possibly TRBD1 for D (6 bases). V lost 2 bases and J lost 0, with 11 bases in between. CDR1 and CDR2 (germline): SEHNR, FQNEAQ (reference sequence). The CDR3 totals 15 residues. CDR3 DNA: TGTGCCAGCAGCTTACCGCAGGGGTCCTCCTACGAGCAGTACTTC. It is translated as CASSLPQGSSYEQYF.

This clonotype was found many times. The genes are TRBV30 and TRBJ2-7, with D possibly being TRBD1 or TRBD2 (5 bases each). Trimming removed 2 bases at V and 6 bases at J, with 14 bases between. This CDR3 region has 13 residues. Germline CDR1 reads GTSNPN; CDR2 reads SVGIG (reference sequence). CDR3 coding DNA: TGTGCCTGGAGTCCGGGACGCCGAGGCGAGCAGTACTTC. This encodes CAWSPGRRGEQYF.

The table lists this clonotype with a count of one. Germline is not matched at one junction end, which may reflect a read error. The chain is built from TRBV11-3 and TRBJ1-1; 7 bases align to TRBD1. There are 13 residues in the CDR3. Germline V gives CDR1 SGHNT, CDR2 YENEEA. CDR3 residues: CASSSGQNAEAFF. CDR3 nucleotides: TGTGCCAGCAGCTCGGGACAGAACGCTGAAGCTTTCTTT.

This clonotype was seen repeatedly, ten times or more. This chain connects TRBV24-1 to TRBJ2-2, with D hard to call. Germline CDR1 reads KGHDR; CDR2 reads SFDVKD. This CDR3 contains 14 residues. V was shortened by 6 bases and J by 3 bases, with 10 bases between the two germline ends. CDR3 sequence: CATSSRVYTGELFF. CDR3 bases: TGTGCCACCAGTAGCCGAGTCTACACCGGGGAGCTGTTTTTT.

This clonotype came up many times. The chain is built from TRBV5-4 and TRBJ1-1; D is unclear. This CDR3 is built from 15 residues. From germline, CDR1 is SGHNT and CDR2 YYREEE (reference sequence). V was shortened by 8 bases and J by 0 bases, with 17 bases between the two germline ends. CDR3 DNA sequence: TGTGCCAGTCCCTCTATGGGTTCCATGAACACTGAAGCTTTCTTT. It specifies CASPSMGSMNTEAFF.